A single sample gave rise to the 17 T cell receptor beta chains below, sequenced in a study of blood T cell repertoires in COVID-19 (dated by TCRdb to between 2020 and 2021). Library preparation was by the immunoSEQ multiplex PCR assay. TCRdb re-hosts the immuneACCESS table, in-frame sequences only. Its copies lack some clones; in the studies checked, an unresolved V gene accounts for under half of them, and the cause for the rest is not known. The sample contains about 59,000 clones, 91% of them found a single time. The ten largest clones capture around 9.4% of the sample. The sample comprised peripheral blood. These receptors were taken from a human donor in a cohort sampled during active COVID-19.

CDR3 loop: CASSSQGTDGYTF. The CDR3 nucleotides are TGCGCCAGCAGCTCACAGGGGACCGACGGCTACACCTTC. The chain has TRBV5-1 and TRBJ1-2, with 7 bases that match TRBD1. This CDR3 comprises 13 residues. Per the germline V gene, CDR1 is SGHRS and CDR2 is YFSETQ. The V gene end was trimmed by 3 bases and the J gene end by 8 bases; junction bases not matched to a gene: 7.

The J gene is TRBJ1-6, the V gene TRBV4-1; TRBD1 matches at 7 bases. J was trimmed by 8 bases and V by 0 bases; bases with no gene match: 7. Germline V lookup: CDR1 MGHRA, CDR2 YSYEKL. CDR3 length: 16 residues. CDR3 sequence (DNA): TGCGCCAGCAGCCAAGAGGCAGGGGGGTTGGATTCACCCCTCCACTTT. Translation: CASSQEAGGLDSPLHF.

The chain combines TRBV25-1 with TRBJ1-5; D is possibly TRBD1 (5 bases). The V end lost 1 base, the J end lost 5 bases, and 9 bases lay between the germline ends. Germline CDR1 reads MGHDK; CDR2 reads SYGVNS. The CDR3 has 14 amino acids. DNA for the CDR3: TGTGCCAGCAGTGAATCTTTAGGGGATCAGCCCCAGCATTTT. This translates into CASSESLGDQPQHF.

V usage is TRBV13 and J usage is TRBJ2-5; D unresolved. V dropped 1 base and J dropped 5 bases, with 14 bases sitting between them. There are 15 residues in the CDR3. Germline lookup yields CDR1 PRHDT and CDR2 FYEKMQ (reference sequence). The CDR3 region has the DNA TGTGCCAGCAGCTTAGCGGTTTTACGGTGGGAGACCCAGTACTTC. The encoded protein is CASSLAVLRWETQYF.

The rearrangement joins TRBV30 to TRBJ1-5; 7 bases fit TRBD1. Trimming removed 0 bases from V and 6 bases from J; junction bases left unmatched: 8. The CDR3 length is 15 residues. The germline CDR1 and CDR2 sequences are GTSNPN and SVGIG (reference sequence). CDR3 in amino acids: CAWSVGQVLAQPQHF. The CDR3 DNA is TGTGCCTGGAGTGTAGGACAGGTTCTCGCTCAGCCCCAGCATTTT. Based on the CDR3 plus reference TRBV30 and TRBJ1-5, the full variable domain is SQTIHQWPATLVQPVGSPLSLECTVEGTSNPNLYWYRQAAGRGLQLLFYSVGIGQISSEVPQNLSASRPQDRQFILSSKKLLLSDSGFYLCAWSVGQVLAQPQHFGDGTRLSIL.

In nucleotides, the CDR3 is TGTGCCAGCAGTTACTCTTACTTGCGAGAGCAGTACTTC. Translation gives CASSYSYLREQYF. The chain is built from TRBV6-2 or TRBV6-3 and TRBJ2-7; no definite D call. This CDR3 is 13 amino acids long. The V and J ends lost 0 bases and 7 bases respectively, with 10 bases between them. The germline CDR1 and CDR2 sequences are MNHEY and SVGEGT.

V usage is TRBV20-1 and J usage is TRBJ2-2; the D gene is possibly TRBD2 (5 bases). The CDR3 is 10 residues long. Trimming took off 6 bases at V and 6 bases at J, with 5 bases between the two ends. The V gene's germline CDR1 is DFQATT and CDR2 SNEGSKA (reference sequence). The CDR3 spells CSAEAGELFF. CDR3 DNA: TGCAGTGCGGAGGCCGGGGAGCTGTTTTTT.

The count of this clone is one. The CDR3 bases are TGTGCCAGCAGCTTAGCTAGCAGGGTCTTGGACTACGAGCAGTACTTC. It specifies CASSLASRVLDYEQYF. The chain joins TRBV7-9 to TRBJ2-7; tentatively, D is TRBD1 (5 bases). The length of the CDR3 is 16 residues. Germline assignment: CDR1 SEHNR and CDR2 FQNEAQ (reference sequence). Trimming took off 0 bases at V and 3 bases at J, with 15 bases between the two ends.

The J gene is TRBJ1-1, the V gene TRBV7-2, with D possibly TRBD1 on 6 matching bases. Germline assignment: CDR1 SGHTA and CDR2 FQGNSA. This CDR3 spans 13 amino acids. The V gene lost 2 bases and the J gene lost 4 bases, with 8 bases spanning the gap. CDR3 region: CASSLTGSTEAFF. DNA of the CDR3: TGTGCCAGCAGCTTAACAGGGTCCACTGAAGCTTTCTTT.

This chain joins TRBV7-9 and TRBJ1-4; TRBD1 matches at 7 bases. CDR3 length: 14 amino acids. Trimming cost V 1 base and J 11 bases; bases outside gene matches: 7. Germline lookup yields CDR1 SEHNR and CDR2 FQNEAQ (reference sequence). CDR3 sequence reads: CASSLEGGARKLFF. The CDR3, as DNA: TGTGCCAGCAGCTTAGAAGGGGGCGCCCGCAAACTGTTTTTT.

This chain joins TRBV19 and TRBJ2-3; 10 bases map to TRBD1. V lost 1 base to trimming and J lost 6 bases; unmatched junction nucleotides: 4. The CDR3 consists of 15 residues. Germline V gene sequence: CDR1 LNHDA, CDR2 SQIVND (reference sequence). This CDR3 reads CASSIVGTGADTQYF. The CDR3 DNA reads TGTGCCAGTAGTATAGTAGGGACAGGGGCTGATACGCAGTATTTT. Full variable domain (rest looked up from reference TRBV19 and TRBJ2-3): DGGITQSPKYLFRKEGQNVTLSCEQNLNHDAMYWYRQDPGQGLRLIYYSQIVNDFQKGDIAEGYSVSREKKESFPLTVTSAQKNPTAFYLCASSIVGTGADTQYFGPGTRLTVL.

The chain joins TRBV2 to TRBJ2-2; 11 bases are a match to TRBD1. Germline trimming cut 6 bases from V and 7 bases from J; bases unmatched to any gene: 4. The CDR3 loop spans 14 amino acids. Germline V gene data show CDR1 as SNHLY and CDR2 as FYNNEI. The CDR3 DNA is TGTGCCAGCAGGAGGACAGGGGGCGGCGGGGAGCTGTTTTTT. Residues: CASRRTGGGGELFF. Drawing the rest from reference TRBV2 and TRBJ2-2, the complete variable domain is EPEVTQTPSHQVTQMGQEVILRCVPISNHLYFYWYRQILGQKVEFLVSFYNNEISEKSEIFDDQFSVERPDGSNFTLKIRSTKLEDSAMYFCASRRTGGGGELFFGEGSRLTVL.

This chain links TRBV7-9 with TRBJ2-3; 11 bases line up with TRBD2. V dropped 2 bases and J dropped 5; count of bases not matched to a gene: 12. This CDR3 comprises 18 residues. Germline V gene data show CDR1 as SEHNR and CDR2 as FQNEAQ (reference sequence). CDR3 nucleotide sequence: TGTGCCAGCAGCTTACCTAGCGGGGGGCCGGACCCAGTAGATACGCAGTATTTT. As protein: CASSLPSGGPDPVDTQYF.

In nucleotides, the CDR3 is TGTGCCAGCAGCGTACTAGTTCCTGGGGCCAACGTCCTGACTTTC. Residues: CASSVLVPGANVLTF. The chain recombines TRBV9 with TRBJ2-6; D not certain. V lost 1 base and J lost 2, with 7 bases in between. Germline CDR1 reads SGDLS; CDR2 reads YYNGEE. The CDR3 loop spans 15 amino acids.

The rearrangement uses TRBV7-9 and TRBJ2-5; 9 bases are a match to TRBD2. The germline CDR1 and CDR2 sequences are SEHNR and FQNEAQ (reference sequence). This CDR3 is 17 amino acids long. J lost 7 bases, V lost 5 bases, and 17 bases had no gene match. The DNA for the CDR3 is TGTGCCAGCAGCATAATTAGCGGGGGACATCTAAGTGGGACCCAGTACTTC. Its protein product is CASSIISGGHLSGTQYF.

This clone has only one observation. CDR3 protein: CASSQNSGGEQETQYF. CDR3 DNA: TGTGCCAGCAGCCAAAATAGCGGGGGCGAGCAAGAGACCCAGTACTTC. The chain links TRBV4-2 to TRBJ2-5, with TRBD2 identical over 9 bases. The CDR3 totals 16 residues. J was trimmed by 2 bases and V by 2 bases; bases with no gene match: 6. Per the germline V gene, CDR1 is LGHNA and CDR2 is YNFKEQ.

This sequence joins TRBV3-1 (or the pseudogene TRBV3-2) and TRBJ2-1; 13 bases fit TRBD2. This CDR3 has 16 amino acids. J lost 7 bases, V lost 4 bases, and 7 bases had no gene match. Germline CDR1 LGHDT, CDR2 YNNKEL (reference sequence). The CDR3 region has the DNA TGTGCCAGCAGCCCCGCACTAGCGGGGGGGGCGAATGAGCAGTTCTTC. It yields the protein CASSPALAGGANEQFF.